Following are 24 T cell receptor beta chains from one sample sequenced in a study of regulatory T cells in long-lasting Graves disease. Time point specified: persistent/refractory GD, antithyroid drugs over 5 years with positive TRAb. There was RNA extracted from PBMCs, and the TCR library was made from it. CDR3-region Arm-PCR and iRepertoire HTBI primers produced the TCR beta libraries. TCRdb re-called the multiplex PCR reads through MiXCR, storing one row per CDR3 protein. The sample consists of roughly 300,000 distinct CDR3 sequences, more than 20% of them appearing once. The source was peripheral blood mononuclear cells (PBMCs), collected when the disease was refractory, from a patient treated with antithyroid drugs. The receptors derive from a female donor with Graves disease.

This clonotype was counted only a few times. The genes are TRBV30 and TRBJ2-7, with 9 bases identical to TRBD2. The CDR3 is 14 amino acids. V shed 4 bases and J 6 bases; nucleotides not matched to a gene: 10. The germline gives CDR1 GTSNPN, CDR2 SVGIG (reference sequence). CDR3 loop: CAWMRREGVGEQYF. Here the CDR3 DNA reads TGTGCCTGGATGAGGCGGGAGGGGGTAGGCGAGCAGTACTTC.

This clonotype was observed at least ten times. This sequence joins TRBV11-2 and TRBJ1-1; D not resolved. The CDR3 is 13 amino acids. V shed 1 base and J shed 10 bases, with 13 bases lying between them. The germline gives CDR1 SGHAT, CDR2 FQNNGV. As DNA, the CDR3 is TGTGCCAGCAGCTTAGGAGCTTCCGAGGGAGCTTTCTTT. It yields the protein CASSLGASEGAFF.

The chain couples TRBV20-1 to TRBJ2-3; D perhaps matches TRBD2 (5 bases). The CDR3 extends over 13 amino acids. CDR1 is DFQATT, CDR2 SNEGSKA, per germline (reference sequence). The germline V and J ends were trimmed by 8 bases and 2 bases, with 14 bases remaining between them. CDR3 protein: CSFSAATTDTQYF. The CDR3 bases are TGCAGTTTCTCAGCGGCGACCACAGATACGCAGTATTTT.

In its sample, this clonotype was seen many times. V usage is TRBV18 and J usage is TRBJ2-7; D not certain. The CDR3 spans 13 residues. CDR1 is KGHSH and CDR2 is LQKENI in the germline V gene. The V and J ends lost 2 bases and 2 bases respectively, with 7 bases between them. The CDR3: CASSPTLTYEQYF. Written as DNA, the CDR3 is TGTGCCAGCTCACCAACCTTAACCTACGAGCAGTACTTC.

This clonotype was detected only a few times. The V gene is TRBV7-9, the J gene TRBJ2-1, with 10 bases matching TRBD1. Germline V gene data show CDR1 as SEHNR and CDR2 as FQNEAQ (reference sequence). V shed 7 bases, J shed 4 bases, and the junction held 10 bases outside the gene matches. The CDR3 has 16 residues. The CDR3 protein is CASMGLRDRGYNEQFF. Written as DNA, the CDR3 is TGTGCCAGCATGGGGCTCCGGGACAGGGGTTACAATGAGCAGTTCTTC.

Many counts were recorded for this clonotype. The V gene is TRBV6-1, the J gene TRBJ2-5; 10 bases are a match to TRBD1. Germline V gene lookup returns CDR1 MNHNS and CDR2 SASEGT. The CDR3 has 15 residues. V lost 6 bases to trimming and J lost 5 bases; unmatched junction nucleotides: 9. The CDR3 spells CASRPGTGEYETQYF. CDR3 coding DNA: TGTGCCAGCAGGCCCGGGACAGGGGAGTATGAGACCCAGTACTTC.

This clonotype was counted only a few times. Here the CDR3 DNA reads TGTGCCAGTAGTAACCCGGGGGCAGACTATGGCTACACCTTC. It codes for CASSNPGADYGYTF. The V and J genes are TRBV19 and TRBJ1-2, with D possibly TRBD1 on 6 matching bases. The CDR3 contains 14 residues. Trimming shortened V by 4 bases and J by 3 bases, and 12 bases separated the two germline ends. CDR1 is LNHDA and CDR2 is SQIVND in the germline V gene (reference sequence).

The CDR3 bases are TGCGCCAGCAACCCGGGGCTAGCGGGAGGTGTACACGAGCAGTACTTC. Amino acids: CASNPGLAGGVHEQYF. This chain links TRBV5-1 with TRBJ2-7, with TRBD2 matching over 11 bases. In germline, CDR1 is SGHRS, CDR2 YFSETQ. V lost 6 bases and J lost 5; bases outside the gene matches: 13. This CDR3 is built from 16 residues.

The chain couples TRBV19 to TRBJ1-2; the match to TRBD1 covers 10 bases. The CDR3 has 14 amino acids. V was clipped by 6 bases and J by 8 bases; unmatched bases: 9. Germline CDR1 LNHDA, CDR2 SQIVND (reference sequence). In nucleotides, the CDR3 is TGTGCCAGTAGGGCCCAGGGACAGGGGTACGGCTACACCTTC. Translation gives CASRAQGQGYGYTF.

The table lists this clonotype with a few counts. This chain uses TRBV12-3 or TRBV12-4 with TRBJ1-1, with D possibly being TRBD1 (5 bases). This CDR3 has 14 residues. V was clipped by 7 bases and J by 6 bases, with 18 bases between them. CDR3 protein: CASNLLGGDAEAFF. The CDR3 region has the DNA TGTGCCAGCAATCTATTGGGGGGTGACGCTGAAGCTTTCTTT.

This clonotype was observed a few times. The V and J genes are TRBV29-1 and TRBJ2-3; no reliable D call. CDR3 length: 11 amino acids. CDR1 and CDR2 from the germline V gene are SQVTM and ANQGSEA. Deletions cut 7 bases from V and 6 bases from J, with 11 bases between. CDR3: CSGSPGDTQYF. The CDR3 bases are TGCAGCGGGTCTCCCGGGGATACGCAGTATTTT.

The V gene is TRBV12-3 or TRBV12-4, the J gene TRBJ2-3; D is unresolved. The CDR3 extends over 20 amino acids. Trimming left V 2 bases short and J 4 bases short, with 28 bases between. This CDR3 reads CASSLMLVVSGVRVADTQYF. CDR3 in DNA: TGTGCCAGCAGTTTAATGCTCGTCGTATCTGGGGTCCGGGTGGCAGATACGCAGTATTTT.

This clonotype was detected many times. This sequence joins TRBV28 and TRBJ1-1; D call uncertain. V lost 1 base to trimming and J lost 3 bases, with 9 bases between them. Per the germline V gene, CDR1 is MDHEN and CDR2 is SYDVKM. The length of the CDR3 is 14 residues. The CDR3 DNA is TGTGCCAGCAGTTTATCAGTCGGACACACTGAAGCTTTCTTT. Protein sequence: CASSLSVGHTEAFF.

In its sample, this clonotype was seen many times. This sequence joins TRBV2 and TRBJ1-2; D is undetermined. The germline V gene has CDR1 SNHLY and CDR2 FYNNEI. This CDR3 has 14 residues. Trimming took off 4 bases at V and 1 base at J, with 10 bases between the two ends. The CDR3 coding sequence is TGTGCCAGCAGTGGCGCAGTCCTTAACTATGGCTACACCTTC. Translating it yields CASSGAVLNYGYTF. Based on the CDR3 plus reference TRBV2 and TRBJ1-2, the full variable domain is EPEVTQTPSHQVTQMGQEVILRCVPISNHLYFYWYRQILGQKVEFLVSFYNNEISEKSEIFDDQFSVERPDGSNFTLKIRSTKLEDSAMYFCASSGAVLNYGYTFGSGTRLTVV.

This clonotype was seen a handful of times. The V and J genes are TRBV19 and TRBJ1-1; no firm D call. The CDR3 loop spans 16 amino acids. Trimming removed 2 bases at V and 0 bases at J, with 13 bases between. Germline CDR1 LNHDA, CDR2 SQIVND (reference sequence). CDR3 loop: CASSIRVGQVNTEAFF. The CDR3 DNA reads TGTGCCAGTAGTATACGGGTCGGGCAGGTGAACACTGAAGCTTTCTTT.

This chain joins TRBV18 and TRBJ2-2; TRBD1 might be the D (6 bases). The CDR3 is 15 amino acids. V shed 1 base and J shed 1 base, with 7 bases lying between them. In germline, CDR1 is KGHSH, CDR2 LQKENI. DNA for the CDR3: TGTGCCAGCTCACCACGAGGGGGGAACACCGGGGAGCTGTTTTTT. Translated: CASSPRGGNTGELFF. The variable domain in full, with the rest retrieved from reference TRBV18 and TRBJ2-2, is NAGVMQNPRHLVRRRGQEARLRCSPMKGHSHVYWYRQLPEEGLKFMVYLQKENIIDESGMPKERFSAEFPKEGPSILRIQQVVRGDSAAYFCASSPRGGNTGELFFGEGSRLTVL.

Ten or more counts support this clonotype. The chain joins TRBV7-2 to TRBJ2-6, with D unclear. The CDR3 is 16 amino acids. Per the germline V gene, CDR1 is SGHTA and CDR2 is FQGNSA. Trimming cost V 1 base and J 0 bases, with 7 bases left between them. This CDR3 reads CASSLDTTSGANVLTF. The CDR3 nucleotides read TGTGCCAGCAGCTTAGACACGACCTCTGGGGCCAACGTCCTGACTTTC.

The chain combines TRBV5-1 with TRBJ1-1; 9 bases line up with TRBD1. Germline V lookup: CDR1 SGHRS, CDR2 YFSETQ. Trimming took 4 bases from V and 1 from J; bases not matched to a gene: 11. This CDR3 is 17 amino acids long. The CDR3 sequence: CASSDRGSFGWNTEAFF. The CDR3 DNA is TGCGCCAGCAGCGACAGGGGGAGCTTCGGGTGGAACACTGAAGCTTTCTTT. The complete variable domain, with remaining parts taken from reference TRBV5-1 and TRBJ1-1, reads KAGVTQTPRYLIKTRGQQVTLSCSPISGHRSVSWYQQTPGQGLQFLFEYFSETQRNKGNFPGRFSGRQFSNSRSEMNVSTLELGDSALYLCASSDRGSFGWNTEAFFGQGTRLTVV.

The V and J genes are TRBV5-1 and TRBJ2-5; D is possibly TRBD2 (7 bases). The V gene's germline CDR1 is SGHRS and CDR2 YFSETQ. V was trimmed by 5 bases and J by 4 bases, leaving 24 bases between them. This CDR3 contains 17 residues. CDR3 sequence: CASRARWGRETGETQYF. The CDR3 DNA is TGCGCCAGCAGGGCGCGTTGGGGGCGGGAGACTGGAGAGACCCAGTACTTC. The whole variable domain, filled in from reference TRBV5-1 and TRBJ2-5, reads KAGVTQTPRYLIKTRGQQVTLSCSPISGHRSVSWYQQTPGQGLQFLFEYFSETQRNKGNFPGRFSGRQFSNSRSEMNVSTLELGDSALYLCASRARWGRETGETQYFGPGTRLLVL.

The sample holds many counts of this clonotype. The V call is TRBV3-1, the J call TRBJ2-7, with 14 bases aligning to TRBD2. The CDR3 runs 17 residues. Germline V CDR1 and CDR2: LGHDT, YNNKEL (reference sequence). J lost 3 bases, V lost 1 base, and 5 bases had no gene match. The CDR3 nucleotides are TGTGCCAGCAGCCAAGGACTAGCGGGAGGGACAATCTACGAGCAGTACTTC. As protein: CASSQGLAGGTIYEQYF.

The chain uses TRBV29-1 and TRBJ2-1; no firm D call. The CDR3 spans 16 residues. Per the germline V gene, CDR1 is SQVTM and CDR2 is ANQGSEA. V was cut by 0 bases and J by 0 bases, with 12 bases left in between. CDR3 in DNA: TGCAGCGTTGAAGATCCCGTAAGCGCCTCCTACAATGAGCAGTTCTTC. Translating it yields CSVEDPVSASYNEQFF.

This chain links TRBV19 with TRBJ1-5; D not resolved. Germline V CDR1 and CDR2: LNHDA, SQIVND (reference sequence). CDR3 length equals 14 residues. Trimming left V 6 bases short and J 4 bases short, with 13 bases between. The CDR3 sequence: CASSSGGRNQPQHF. CDR3 bases: TGTGCCAGTAGCTCCGGAGGGAGGAATCAGCCCCAGCATTTT.

The chain uses TRBV7-2 and TRBJ2-7; 8 positions match TRBD1. Germline V CDR1 and CDR2: SGHTA, FQGNSA. The CDR3 is 15 residues long. V shed 8 bases and J 3 bases; nucleotides not matched to a gene: 12. The CDR3 region has the DNA TGTGCCAGCTCGAAAAACCGGGACAGGATCTACGAGCAGTACTTC. Translated: CASSKNRDRIYEQYF.

The rearrangement links TRBV6-2 or TRBV6-3 to TRBJ2-1; 10 bases are a match to TRBD1. CDR3 size: 14 residues. Germline V gene lookup returns CDR1 MNHEY and CDR2 SVGEGT. The V gene end was trimmed by 8 bases and the J gene end by 3 bases; junction bases not matched to a gene: 4. The CDR3 DNA is TGTGCCAGCTCGGGGACAGGGGACTACAATGAGCAGTTCTTC. This gives the protein CASSGTGDYNEQFF.